This T cell receptor beta chain stems from a study of blood T cell repertoires in COVID-19 (dated by TCRdb to the early 2020s). About the investigation overall: Samples covering the acute and convalescent phases of COVID-19 were provided by collaborators in the United States, Italy and Spain. The prospective study material was composed of cDNA or gDNA derived from T cells, B-cell-depleted T cells, or PBMCs. Nearly every sample came with metadata listing a de-identified subject ID, COVID-19 status, age in years and sex. Where available, HLA class I and class II types were taken from metadata supplied by the sample provider and were not determined by assay-based typing. Samples were obtained from the ongoing ImmuneRACE study (first 160 participants) and from some 1,300 subjects provided by 6 global collaborators. The repertoires were released in a freely available public database meant as a resource for research on the immune response to SARS-CoV-2. Subjects who had been exposed to COVID-19, were actively infected with it, or had recovered from it provided the deeply sampled blood TCRbeta repertoires that made up the dataset. Overall study results and their limits: The amount of clinical and demographic metadata varied by source and participant and was provided uncurated.

To note about this clone: No cognate antigen has been identified for it. Base qualities are missing; no much larger clone stands one base away.

In the prospective study, participants were about 18 to 89 years old, resided in about two dozen geographic areas of the United States, and were enrolled through a virtual design. In the prospective study, participants were assigned to cohorts based on the clinical history participants reported in a screening survey and a study questionnaire. Each participant in the prospective study had whole blood, serum and a nasopharyngeal or oropharyngeal swab collected by mobile phlebotomists. Prospective study participants could optionally give additional blood draws and questionnaires over a 2-month period. Blood samples from the prospective study were shipped frozen or at room temperature prior to DNA extraction. The germline V end is reduced by 4 bases and the J end by 3 bases; junction bases left unmatched: 10. The CDR3, cysteine through phenylalanine, is 16 amino acids long. Only CDR3 DNA is held: 48 bases, read in frame from base 1. From the germline V gene (reference sequence), CDR1 is MNHNY and CDR2 is SVGAGI.

TCRbeta CDR3 regions were amplified from genomic DNA using the immunoSEQ Assay, a bias-controlled multiplex PCR. On the study's bioinformatics: The number of nucleated cells in each sample was estimated from the amplification of reference gene primers within the assay. To quantify the absolute abundance of each unique TCRbeta CDR3 rearrangement, sequence reads were collapsed and filtered. For each sample, productive Simpson clonality was calculated by taking the square root of Simpson's diversity index across productive rearrangements. TCRdb mirrors the immuneACCESS table, restricted to in-frame sequences. Some clones are absent from its copies; in checked studies, under half trace to an unresolved V gene, and the reason for the others is unknown. The V and J calls and clone size are taken from that table; D and trimming were inferred from the DNA. For this sample the table gives about 400,000 clones, of which roughly 88% were detected only once. The top ten hold roughly 1.9% of the sample.

The origin of this receptor is a woman between 40 and 50 years old with acute COVID-19. Sequencing was performed on PBMCs or T cells enriched from blood (not recorded which). Recombination connected TRBV6-6 to TRBJ1-2; 8 middle bases align to TRBD1. The nucleotide sequence is TGTGCCAGCAGTTTACAAGACAGGGGACTCTACTATGGCTACACCTTC. The translation is CASSLQDRGLYYGYTF.